This T cell receptor (beta chain) was captured by sequencing in a study of beta chain features in type 1 diabetes. General study results and limits: Patients and controls would be equally affected if PCR favored shorter templates. For Type 1 diabetes patients, all four CD4+ subsets carried TCRB CDR3s that were moderately but significantly shorter.

The length of the CDR3 is 15 residues. Germline V gives CDR1 SNHLY, CDR2 FYNNEI. V dropped 5 bases and J dropped 1 base, with 14 bases sitting between them. The authors reverse transcribed all of the isolated RNA, so sequencing captured expressed TCRB transcripts. Samples of naive, central memory and regulatory T cells yielded a mean of about 3.7 million reads. The repertoire was sequenced with immunoSEQ multiplex PCR; TCRdb's copy has only in-frame clones and lacks some. This table has about 120,000 clones, roughly 17% appearing once. Turning to this clone: What it binds is unknown.

Sorting that relied on CD45RO/CCR7/CD25/CD127/CD95/CD27 yielded CD4+ naive, central memory, regulatory and stem cell-like memory cells. This receptor was obtained from a man aged 18 to 30 with type 1 diabetes. The chain carries TRBV2 and TRBJ2-5; TRBD2 might be the D (5 bases). Material: central memory CD4+ T cells from blood. The CDR3 protein is CASSRGFGSQETQYF. CDR3 sequence (DNA): TGTGCCAGCAGTCGCGGGTTCGGCAGCCAAGAGACCCAGTACTTC.